This is a list of T cell receptor beta chains from one sample in a study of beta chain features in type 1 diabetes. Produced via immunoSEQ multiplex PCR; TCRdb's table is partial and in-frame only. The table lists more than 150,000 clones, over 7.5% of them singletons. Sequences were obtained from central memory CD4+ T cells from blood. These TCRs come from a woman between 18 and 29 years old in good health. Both conserved end residues are part of each CDR3. The size entry is marked missing in some rows and otherwise reads once, few, many or a size class.

clone size	CDR3 length	V gene	J gene	CDR3 protein
few	13	TRBV2	TRBJ1-5	CASSERSNQPQHF
few	15	TRBV5-1	TRBJ2-7	CASRPGTVSSYEQYF
.	16	TRBV7-2	TRBJ2-5	CASSSGLAGVRRTQYF
few	15	TRBV30	TRBJ1-2	CAWSEGHGTHYGYTF
few	15	TRBV7-2	TRBJ2-1	CASSSGTSGVNEQFF
many	14	TRBV11-2	TRBJ2-7	CASSTSARSYEQYF
few	11	TRBV30	TRBJ2-7	CAFSRTSGIGF
few	15	TRBV11-3	TRBJ2-3	CASSPNNRLSYTQYF
few	15	TRBV6-1	TRBJ2-7	CASRGGRGAAIEQYF
.	15	TRBV5-4	TRBJ1-1	CASSRGTGPNTEAFF
many	16	TRBV19	TRBJ2-2	CASTGAGELNTGELFF
few	15	TRBV7-9	TRBJ2-1	CASSRTSGEVVEQFF
few	14	TRBV9	TRBJ1-2	CASSSRDRGYGYTF
.	15	TRBV7-9	TRBJ2-7	CASSKIAGGPSEQYF
.	14	TRBV5-6	TRBJ2-7	CASSWTGGENEQYF
.	15	TRBV7-6	TRBJ1-5	CASSLSSGSRQPQHF
.	14	TRBV6-5	TRBJ2-7	CASSQGLAEGEQYF